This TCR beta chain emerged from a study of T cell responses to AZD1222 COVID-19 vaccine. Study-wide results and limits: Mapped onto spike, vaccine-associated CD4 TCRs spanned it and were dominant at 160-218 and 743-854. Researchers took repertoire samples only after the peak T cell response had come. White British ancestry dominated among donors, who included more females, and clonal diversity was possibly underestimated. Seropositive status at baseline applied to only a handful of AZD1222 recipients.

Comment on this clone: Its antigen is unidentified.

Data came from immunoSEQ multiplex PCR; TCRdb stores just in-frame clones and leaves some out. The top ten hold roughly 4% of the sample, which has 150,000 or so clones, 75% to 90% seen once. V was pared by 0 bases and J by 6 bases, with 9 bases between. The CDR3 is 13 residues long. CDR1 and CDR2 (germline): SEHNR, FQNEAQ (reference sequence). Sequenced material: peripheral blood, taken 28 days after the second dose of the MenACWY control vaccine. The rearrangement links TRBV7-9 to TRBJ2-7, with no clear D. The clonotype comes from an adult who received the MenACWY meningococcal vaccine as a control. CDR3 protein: CASSLAPPPEQYF. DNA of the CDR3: TGTGCCAGCAGCTTAGCGCCTCCCCCCGAGCAGTACTTC.